This TCR beta chain is from a study of OX40 agonist ivuxolimab in advanced cancers. As for this clone: Its antigen remains unknown.

V shed 1 base and J shed 4 bases, with 17 bases lying between them. Germline CDR1 reads LGHNT; CDR2 reads FRNRAP. The CDR3 loop spans 16 amino acids. The table came from immunoSEQ multiplex PCR; TCRdb's copy has only in-frame clones and leaves some out. The repertoire holds more than 50,000 clones, with approximately 90% as singletons. Findings of the study overall: The average count of expanded clones was higher among CD8+ T cells than among CD4+.

The source is an adult with an advanced solid tumor such as melanoma, head and neck, liver or kidney cancer. The source was CD4+ or CD8+ T cells sorted from blood, collected in a trial of the OX40 agonist ivuxolimab. The gene calls are TRBV12-5 and TRBJ2-7; D gene uncertain. CDR3 sequence (DNA): TGTGCTAGTGGTTTGGATCCGGGCTCTGGGATTTACGAGCAGTACTTC. The encoded protein is CASGLDPGSGIYEQYF.